This entry is about one T cell receptor (beta chain). This sample also contains other DNA sequences that code for the same CDR3. Followed over time, Seattle patients had been enrolled while infection was active. This entry comes from a study of blood T cell repertoires in COVID-19. The CDR3 contains 12 residues. The germline V gene has CDR1 MDHEN and CDR2 SYDVKM. V lost 8 bases to trimming and J lost 4 bases, with 10 bases between them. Sequenced by immunoSEQ multiplex PCR; TCRdb stores in-frame clones only, minus some. The sample has approximately 400,000 clones, around 88% seen once. This chain links TRBV28 with TRBJ2-3, with D maybe TRBD2 (6 bases). Material: peripheral blood. The clonotype comes from a woman aged 45-65 years with COVID-19, enrolled during active disease. The DNA for the CDR3 is TGTGCCAGCTCTTCGGGGGCAGATACGCAGTATTTT. Protein product: CASSSGADTQYF.